This T cell receptor (beta chain) was observed in a study of blood T cell repertoires in COVID-19. Overall study context: Samples representing acute and convalescent COVID-19 were sourced from the United States, Italy and Spain.

Seattle-derived patients entered the study during active infection and were followed longitudinally. After removal of 1 base from V and 5 bases from J, the junction contained 6 bases not matched to a gene. This CDR3 has 16 residues. CDR1 and CDR2 from the germline V gene are LNHDA and SQIVND (reference sequence). In the authors' methods: Counts of nucleated cells, estimated from reference gene primer amplification, were obtained. Repertoires were generated with immunoSEQ multiplex PCR, while TCRdb's copy carries only in-frame clones and drops some. The V and J calls and the clone size are those of that table, but D and trimming were determined from the DNA. The profile covers about 250,000 clones, with 85% appearing a single time and more than 4.5% taken by the ten largest.

J is TRBJ2-5 and V is TRBV19; 11 positions match TRBD1. Sample: peripheral blood. This receptor was identified in a man aged 50 to 59 with COVID-19, enrolled during active disease. The DNA of the CDR3 is TGTGCCAGTAGTATAGGTTCGGGACAGGGGGTGGAGACCCAGTACTTC. Its protein product is CASSIGSGQGVETQYF.